This T cell receptor (beta chain) originates from a study of T cell clonotyping in hematopoietic cell transplantation listed by TCRdb under 2021. Describing the broader study: The study collected more than 120 blood samples from 30 to 45 consecutive transplant recipients and their related donors. Recruitment of patients was conducted between 2015 and early 2017, and follow-up was continued until September 2020 or death.

The immunoSEQ assay, a bias-controlled multiplex PCR with V- and J-specific primers, was used to amplify TCR beta CDR3 regions from genomic DNA. In a second PCR step, the CDR3 amplicons were tagged with a proprietary barcode plus Illumina adapter sequences. An Illumina MiSeq instrument was used to sequence the CDR3 libraries. In the paper's pipeline: Export and quality control were handled in immunoSEQ Analyzer 3.0, while downstream analyses relied on R Bioconductor and Immunarch. Repertoire metrics were calculated using only productive rearrangements within the normalized downsampled data set. In the normalized cohort, clonotypes with more than 5 templates were defined as pathologically expanded. The Inverse Simpson Index served as the measure of repertoire diversity. To capture all clonotypes, CMV-specificity analyses were performed on the non-normalized data set. This is the immuneACCESS table as TCRdb keeps it, with only in-frame sequences that have V and J called. A part of the clones is gone; compared with another copy, unresolved V genes explain less than half, and the rest is unexplained. V and J calls and clone size are copied from that table; D and trimming were computed from the DNA. This sample comprises around 1,800 clones, approximately 73% of them detected only once. The ten largest clonotypes hold roughly 8% of the sample.

Germline trimming amounts to 0 bases on V and 0 bases on J, with 8 as the count of junction bases outside the gene matches. From its cysteine to its phenylalanine, the CDR3 spans 18 amino acids. Left in the record is the CDR3 DNA by itself, 54 bases read in frame from the first base. The germline V gene supplies CDR1 SGHRS and CDR2 YFSETQ. General study outcomes and caveats: A decrease in recipient TCR diversity was observed after transplant, and a progressive increase in pathologically expanded clonotypes was seen from day 30 to day 180. Broader TCR repertoire diversity after transplant was predicted by Inverse Simpson Index values from donors and from recipients before transplant. Only a small fraction of recipient repertoires overlapped donor repertoires, with over 97% appearing de novo at the given depth. The sample size was limited and the cells went unsorted, which meant the CD4 and CD8 repertoire contributions could not be told apart.

Related transplant donors provided blood samples for TCR beta sequencing. Nuclei Lysis Solution was used to extract genomic DNA from fresh or cryopreserved unfractionated peripheral blood mononuclear cells. As for this clone: Its antigen is still unknown. No much larger clonotype is one base removed from it; base qualities were not supplied.

Sequencing was performed on peripheral blood mononuclear cells. The source is a man between 25 and 39 years old in good health. Some clones in this sample may be carry-over from other donors' samples. The sequence is built from TRBV5-1 and TRBJ1-4, and TRBD1 aligns with 7 junction nucleotides. DNA sequence: TGCGCCAGCAGCTTGGCTGACTGGACAGGTGCAACTAATGAAAAACTGTTTTTT. Its amino acids are CASSLADWTGATNEKLFF.